The entry below describes one T cell receptor (beta chain). The assay was immunoSEQ multiplex PCR, and TCRdb's table has in-frame clones only and misses some. The table has more than 85,000 clones, 70% to 80% seen once. This record belongs to a study of cytotoxic CD8 clonotypes in ibrutinib-treated CLL. After removal of 5 bases from V and 4 bases from J, the junction contained 4 bases not matched to a gene. Per the germline V gene, CDR1 is MDHEN and CDR2 is SYDVKM. The CDR3 loop spans 14 amino acids. Sequenced here: PBMCs, sampled after 24 months of ibrutinib treatment. The sequence came from a human donor with chronic lymphocytic leukemia. The V and J genes are TRBV28 and TRBJ2-7; TRBD1 agrees at 11 bases. The CDR3 here is CASSRTGGGYEQYF. The CDR3, as DNA: TGTGCCAGCAGTAGGACAGGGGGCGGTTACGAGCAGTACTTC.